This T cell receptor beta chain was identified in a study of T cells in Graves' hyperthyroidism and ophthalmopathy. This clonotype has at least ten counts. Its matching antigen is unknown. Aged 18 to 65, the patients had hyperthyroidism that was newly diagnosed and had lasted under 2 months. Diagnoses were established using clinical symptoms, serum thyroxine and TRAb, thyroid ultrasound and orbital computed tomography. Amplification of TCR beta CDR3 regions used RNA as the template. The primer set for the first-round RT-PCR of the TCR CDR3 was HTBI. A single record per CDR3 protein comes from TCRdb applying MiXCR to the multiplex PCR reads. Of about 500,000 distinct CDR3 sequences in the sample, about 15% were seen once. Germline CDR1 and CDR2: SGHTA and FQGNSA. The V gene end was trimmed by 5 bases and the J gene end by 5 bases; junction bases not matched to a gene: 7. The CDR3 runs to 15 residues.

Study-level points and caveats: Stable hyperthyroidism and ophthalmopathy were separated using 13 V-J signatures. Blood shared most expanded thyroid clonotypes above 0.001.

Sequencing input: blood. This TCR was sampled from a woman under 30 with Graves' hyperthyroidism. V usage is TRBV7-2 and J usage is TRBJ2-3; 10 bases are a match to TRBD1. CDR3 in DNA: TGTGCCAGCAGCCTTGGGACAGGGGAGGTAGATACGCAGTATTTT. Protein product: CASSLGTGEVDTQYF.